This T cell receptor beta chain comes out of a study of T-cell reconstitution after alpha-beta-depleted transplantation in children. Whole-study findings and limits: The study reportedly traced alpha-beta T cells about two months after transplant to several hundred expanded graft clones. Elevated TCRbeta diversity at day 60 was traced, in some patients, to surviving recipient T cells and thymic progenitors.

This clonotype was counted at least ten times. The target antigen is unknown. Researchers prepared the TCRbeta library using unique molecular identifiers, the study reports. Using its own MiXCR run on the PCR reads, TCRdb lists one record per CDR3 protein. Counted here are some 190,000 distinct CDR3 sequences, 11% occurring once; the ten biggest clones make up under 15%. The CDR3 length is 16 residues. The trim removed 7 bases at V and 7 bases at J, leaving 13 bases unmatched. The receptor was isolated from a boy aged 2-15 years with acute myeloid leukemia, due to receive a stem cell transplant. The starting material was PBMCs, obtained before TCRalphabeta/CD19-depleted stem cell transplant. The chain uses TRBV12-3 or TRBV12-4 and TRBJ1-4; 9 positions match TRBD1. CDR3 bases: TGTGCCAGCACCTTAGGAGGGACAGGGAGGGTTGAAAAACTGTTTTTT. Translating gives CASTLGGTGRVEKLFF.